The 10 T cell receptor beta chains presented below share a single source sample, sequenced in a study of blood T cell repertoires in COVID-19. Method: immunoSEQ multiplex PCR; TCRdb's copy keeps in-frame clones and lacks some. Of about 210,000 clones in the sample, around 89% were seen once. Sequenced sample: peripheral blood. These receptors were taken from a woman between 35 and 50 years old with acute or convalescent COVID-19.

The chain combines TRBV5-5 with TRBJ2-1; 9 bases fit TRBD1. Germline trimming cut 2 bases from V and 3 bases from J; bases unmatched to any gene: 9. Per germline, CDR1 SGHKS and CDR2 YYEKEE (reference sequence). This CDR3 is 17 amino acids long. The CDR3 DNA reads as TGTGCCAGCAGCTTCAAACTGCCGGGACAGGGCTACAATGAGCAGTTCTTC. Protein: CASSFKLPGQGYNEQFF.

The chain has TRBV19 and TRBJ2-1; D is unresolved. Trimming took 3 bases from V and 0 from J, leaving 18 bases between them. Germline assignment: CDR1 LNHDA and CDR2 SQIVND (reference sequence). CDR3 length: 18 amino acids. CDR3 nucleotide sequence: TGTGCCAGTAGTATTAAGGTTGGGCTCCTGAGCTCCTACAATGAGCAGTTCTTC. This encodes CASSIKVGLLSSYNEQFF.

The chain combines TRBV30 with TRBJ1-6; D might be TRBD1 (6 bases). This CDR3 has 14 residues. From germline, CDR1 is GTSNPN and CDR2 SVGIG (reference sequence). V gave up 4 bases and J gave up 10 bases, with 17 bases separating them. In DNA form, the CDR3 reads TGTGCCTGGACCGGGGGGCAGGGCTGGTCACCCCTCCACTTT. It is translated as CAWTGGQGWSPLHF.

The chain combines TRBV2 with TRBJ1-6; D remains unclear. This CDR3 spans 14 amino acids. Germline V gene data show CDR1 as SNHLY and CDR2 as FYNNEI. The V end lost 6 bases, the J end lost 6 bases, and 12 bases lay between the germline ends. This CDR3 is CASRPGRGNSPLHF. DNA of the CDR3: TGTGCCAGCAGGCCCGGGCGGGGTAATTCACCCCTCCACTTT.

CDR3 nucleotides: TGTGCCAGTAGTAATGAGGAGGGAAACACCATATATTTT. It encodes CASSNEEGNTIYF. The chain combines TRBV19 with TRBJ1-3; no clear D. Trimming left V 4 bases short and J 4 bases short, with 8 bases between. Germline V gives CDR1 LNHDA, CDR2 SQIVND (reference sequence). This CDR3 is 13 amino acids long. Using reference TRBV19 and TRBJ1-3 for the parts outside the CDR3, the full variable domain is DGGITQSPKYLFRKEGQNVTLSCEQNLNHDAMYWYRQDPGQGLRLIYYSQIVNDFQKGDIAEGYSVSREKKESFPLTVTSAQKNPTAFYLCASSNEEGNTIYFGEGSWLTVV.

This chain joins TRBV20-1 and TRBJ2-5; weak D call: TRBD2 (8 bases). The CDR3 sequence is 15 residues long. Trimming left V 3 bases short and J 1 base short, with 15 bases between. Germline CDR1 reads DFQATT; CDR2 reads SNEGSKA (reference sequence). The CDR3 sequence: CSASRGRGAQETQYF. The CDR3 DNA reads as TGCAGTGCTAGTAGGGGGCGGGGGGCCCAAGAGACCCAGTACTTC.

The V and J genes are TRBV30 and TRBJ2-5; TRBD1 matches at 9 bases. The ends lost 2 bases at V and 5 bases at J; junction bases unmatched: 6. Germline V CDR1 and CDR2: GTSNPN, SVGIG (reference sequence). The CDR3 contains 14 residues. CDR3 sequence (DNA): TGTGCCTGGAGTACAACAGGGGGCGGGGAGACCCAGTACTTC. It is translated as CAWSTTGGGETQYF.

The count of this clone is one. V usage is TRBV7-9 and J usage is TRBJ2-1, with 8 bases that match TRBD2. Germline V gene sequence: CDR1 SEHNR, CDR2 FQNEAQ (reference sequence). Unmatched junction bases numbered 11, after V lost 5 bases and J lost 2 bases. The CDR3 sequence is 17 residues long. The CDR3 nucleotides read TGTGCCAGCAGCCCATGGTTCCGGGGGGGGACCTACAATGAGCAGTTCTTC. Translated, it gives CASSPWFRGGTYNEQFF.

The V call is TRBV2, the J call TRBJ1-2, with D unresolved. Deletions cut 3 bases from V and 4 bases from J, with 12 bases between. Germline loops: CDR1 SNHLY, CDR2 FYNNEI. The CDR3 extends over 14 amino acids. The CDR3 nucleotides read TGTGCCAGCAGTGAGTTCGGGGAGTCCTATGGCTACACCTTC. Translation gives CASSEFGESYGYTF.

This clone has just one count. J is TRBJ1-2 and V is TRBV5-5; 8 nucleotides align to TRBD1. Germline loops: CDR1 SGHKS, CDR2 YYEKEE (reference sequence). V trimming: 4 bases; J trimming: 5 bases; junction bases outside the gene matches: 10. This CDR3 spans 15 amino acids. The CDR3 nucleotides read TGTGCCAGCAGCCAAGCGACAGGGGCTCAGTATGGCTACACCTTC. As protein: CASSQATGAQYGYTF. Supplemented by reference TRBV5-5 and TRBJ1-2, the full variable domain reads DAGVTQSPTHLIKTRGQQVTLRCSPISGHKSVSWYQQVLGQGPQFIFQYYEKEERGRGNFPDRFSARQFPNYSSELNVNALLLGDSALYLCASSQATGAQYGYTFGSGTRLTVV.